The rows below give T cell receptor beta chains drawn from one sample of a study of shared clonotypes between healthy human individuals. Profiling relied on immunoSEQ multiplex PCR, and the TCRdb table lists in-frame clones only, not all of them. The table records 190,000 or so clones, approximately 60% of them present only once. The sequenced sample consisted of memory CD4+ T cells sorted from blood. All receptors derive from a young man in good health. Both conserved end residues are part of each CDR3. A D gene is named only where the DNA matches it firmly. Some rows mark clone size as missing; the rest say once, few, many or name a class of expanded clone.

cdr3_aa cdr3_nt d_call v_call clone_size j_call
CASSILGQDGYTF TGTGCCAGTAGTATCCTGGGGCAGGATGGCTACACCTTC . TRBV19 . TRBJ1-2
CASSLRQTYEQYF TGTGCCAGCAGCTTAAGACAGACCTACGAGCAGTACTTC . TRBV7-2 once TRBJ2-7
CASRAGETEAFF TGTGCCAGCAGAGCCGGGGAGACTGAAGCTTTCTTT . TRBV2 . TRBJ1-1
CASSPFRDHNEQFF TGTGCCAGCTCACCTTTCCGGGACCACAATGAGCAGTTCTTC . TRBV18 once TRBJ2-1
CASNVGPNTGELFF TGCGCCAGCAACGTCGGGCCGAACACCGGGGAGCTGTTTTTT . TRBV10-2 . TRBJ2-2
CASSLGVGSGTHNEQFF TGCGCCAGCAGCCTGGGGGTAGGTAGCGGGACCCACAATGAGCAGTTCTTC TRBD2 TRBV5-1 . TRBJ2-1
CARSWTCQVGSGYTF TGTGCCAGAAGCTGGACCTGTCAGGTTGGCAGCGGCTACACCTTC . TRBV5-3 . TRBJ1-2
CASSLEQGWETEAFF TGTGCCAGCAGCTTGGAACAGGGATGGGAGACTGAAGCTTTCTTT . TRBV5-8 . TRBJ1-1
CASRRSGRAEETQYF TGTGCCAGCAGACGAAGCGGGAGGGCCGAAGAGACCCAGTACTTC TRBD2 TRBV7-2 . TRBJ2-5
CASSSQGHEQFF TGTGCCAGCAGCTCACAGGGTCATGAGCAGTTCTTC . TRBV11-2 few TRBJ2-1
CASTNPRTSGIYEQYF TGTGCCAGCACTAATCCCCGGACTAGCGGGATCTACGAGCAGTACTTC TRBD2 TRBV7-4 . TRBJ2-7
CASQTGYYEQYF TGTGCCAGCCAGACGGGGTACTACGAGCAGTACTTC . TRBV28 . TRBJ2-7
CASRDRGSSYEQYF TGTGCCAGCAGAGACAGGGGGAGCTCCTACGAGCAGTACTTC TRBD1 TRBV2 . TRBJ2-7
CASSLDGLSVDTQYF TGCGCCAGCAGCTTAGATGGACTATCGGTAGATACGCAGTATTTT . TRBV5-1 . TRBJ2-3
CASDRDRSYEQYF TGTGCCAGCGACCGGGACAGGTCCTACGAGCAGTACTTC TRBD1 TRBV6-1 . TRBJ2-7
CASSLRTPLSGGYTF TGTGCCAGCAGCTTGAGGACACCCCTGAGTGGTGGCTACACCTTC . TRBV5-6 . TRBJ1-2
CASSLGGVNTEAFF TGCGCCAGCAGCTTGGGGGGCGTGAACACTGAAGCTTTCTTT . TRBV5-1 . TRBJ1-1
CATSREGRDEAFF TGTGCCACCAGCAGAGAGGGTAGGGATGAAGCTTTCTTT . TRBV15 . TRBJ1-1
CASSDLVNSYEQYF TGCGCCAGCAGTGACTTGGTCAATTCCTACGAGCAGTACTTC . TRBV10-2 . TRBJ2-7
CASSLGLGETQYF TGTGCCAGCAGCTTAGGCCTGGGGGAGACCCAGTACTTC . TRBV7-6 once TRBJ2-5
CASSPPKGLAEKETQYF TGTGCCAGCAGCCCTCCCAAGGGACTAGCGGAAAAAGAGACCCAGTACTTC TRBD2 TRBV7-8 . TRBJ2-5
CASSLEANVLTF TGTGCCAGCAGCTTAGAGGCCAACGTCCTGACTTTC . TRBV11-3 once TRBJ2-6
CASSPRVAYNEQFF TGTGCCAGCAGCCCCCGCGTAGCGTACAATGAGCAGTTCTTC . TRBV7-9 . TRBJ2-1
CASSFGRAQRGRETQYF TGTGCCAGCAGCTTTGGTAGGGCCCAGCGCGGTAGAGAGACCCAGTACTTC . TRBV7-8 . TRBJ2-5
CASSLYQSYEQYF TGTGCCAGCAGCTTATACCAGTCCTACGAGCAGTACTTC . TRBV7-6 . TRBJ2-7
CASSLKSRRDLADHNEQFF TGTGCCAGCAGCTTAAAATCTAGGCGAGACTTAGCGGACCACAATGAGCAGTTCTTC . TRBV7-3 . TRBJ2-1
CASRNTEAFF TGTGCCAGCAGGAACACTGAAGCTTTCTTT . TRBV2 . TRBJ1-1
CSVETRQGLNTGELFF TGCAGCGTTGAGACTAGACAGGGGCTAAACACCGGGGAGCTGTTTTTT TRBD1 TRBV29-1 . TRBJ2-2
CASSHGGGQGSYEQYF TGTGCCAGCAGCCACGGGGGGGGCCAGGGGTCCTACGAGCAGTACTTC TRBD2 TRBV7-2 . TRBJ2-7
CASSLQDHEAFF TGTGCCAGCAGCCTACAGGACCATGAAGCTTTCTTT . TRBV7-8 few TRBJ1-1
CASSSKKRETSNQPQHF TGTGCCAGCAGCTCCAAAAAAAGGGAGACAAGTAATCAGCCCCAGCATTTT . TRBV7-8 . TRBJ1-5
CATNSPGRSDTDTQYF TGTGCCACCAACTCCCCGGGACGCTCCGACACAGATACGCAGTATTTT . TRBV19 few TRBJ2-3
CASSYSDTGELFF TGCGCCAGCAGCTACAGTGACACCGGGGAGCTGTTTTTT . TRBV5-1 . TRBJ2-2
CASSPPGGASEEQFF TGTGCCAGCTCACCACCGGGGGGGGCTTCGGAAGAGCAGTTCTTC . TRBV18 few TRBJ2-1
CSVVADFVYGYTF TGCAGCGTTGTGGCGGACTTCGTCTATGGCTACACCTTC . TRBV29-1 . TRBJ1-2
CASSPGGGWRGNTIYF TGTGCCAGCAGCCCCGGGGGGGGGTGGCGTGGAAACACCATATATTTT . TRBV7-2 . TRBJ1-3
CASSIDWAGGRYNEQFF TGTGCCAGTAGTATAGATTGGGCGGGCGGAAGGTACAATGAGCAGTTCTTC . TRBV19 once TRBJ2-1
CASSLEAGRDTEAFF TGTGCCAGCAGCTTGGAGGCAGGGAGGGACACTGAAGCTTTCTTT . TRBV5-8 . TRBJ1-1
CASSAGQGLGGELFF TGCGCCAGCAGCGCGGGACAGGGACTCGGCGGGGAGCTGTTTTTT TRBD1 TRBV5-1 . TRBJ2-2
CAISEASGSDTQYF TGTGCCATCAGTGAGGCTAGCGGGAGTGATACGCAGTATTTT TRBD2 TRBV10-3 . TRBJ2-3
CARSFRRRASYEQYF TGTGCCAGAAGCTTCCGCAGGCGGGCATCCTACGAGCAGTACTTC . TRBV5-3 . TRBJ2-7
CAWSVGTANQPQHF TGTGCCTGGAGCGTCGGGACAGCTAATCAGCCCCAGCATTTT TRBD1 TRBV30 . TRBJ1-5
CASSPARREHEQYF TGTGCCAGCAGCCCAGCAAGGCGGGAGCACGAGCAGTACTTC TRBD2 TRBV28 many TRBJ2-7
CASSPLTANYGYTF TGCGCCAGCAGCCCTCTTACAGCAAACTATGGCTACACCTTC . TRBV5-1 . TRBJ1-2
CASSWWLASGETQYF TGCGCCAGCAGCTGGTGGCTAGCGTCTGGGGAGACCCAGTACTTC . TRBV5-1 many TRBJ2-5
CASSPLGITKTGELFF TGTGCCAGCAGCCCCCTCGGGATAACCAAGACCGGGGAGCTGTTTTTT . TRBV7-9 many TRBJ2-2
CASSPGTPATDTQYF TGCGCCAGCAGCCCCGGGACGCCGGCGACAGATACGCAGTATTTT . TRBV5-1 . TRBJ2-3
CASSLALQTDTQYF TGCGCCAGCAGCTTGGCCTTGCAGACAGATACGCAGTATTTT . TRBV5-1 . TRBJ2-3
CASSEFQGNGLFF TGTGCCAGCAGTGAATTTCAGGGGAATGGACTGTTTTTT . TRBV25-1 few TRBJ1-4
CASSLDRGHYNEQFF TGTGCCAGCAGCTTAGACAGGGGGCACTACAATGAGCAGTTCTTC TRBD1 TRBV7-2 . TRBJ2-1
CSAIKRYEQFF TGCAGTGCAATAAAGAGGTATGAGCAGTTCTTC . TRBV20-1 . TRBJ2-1
CASSPEPFRAQHF TGTGCCAGCAGTCCTGAGCCTTTTAGGGCCCAGCATTTT . TRBV28 few TRBJ1-5
CAWNSRFF TGTGCCTGGAATAGTCGCTTCTTC . TRBV30 . TRBJ2-1
CSADRDSETQYF TGCAGCGCCGACCGGGACAGTGAGACCCAGTACTTC TRBD1 TRBV29-1 . TRBJ2-5
CASSQVGGRDGELFF TGTGCCAGCAGTCAAGTAGGGGGGCGGGACGGGGAGCTGTTTTTT . TRBV7-8 . TRBJ2-2